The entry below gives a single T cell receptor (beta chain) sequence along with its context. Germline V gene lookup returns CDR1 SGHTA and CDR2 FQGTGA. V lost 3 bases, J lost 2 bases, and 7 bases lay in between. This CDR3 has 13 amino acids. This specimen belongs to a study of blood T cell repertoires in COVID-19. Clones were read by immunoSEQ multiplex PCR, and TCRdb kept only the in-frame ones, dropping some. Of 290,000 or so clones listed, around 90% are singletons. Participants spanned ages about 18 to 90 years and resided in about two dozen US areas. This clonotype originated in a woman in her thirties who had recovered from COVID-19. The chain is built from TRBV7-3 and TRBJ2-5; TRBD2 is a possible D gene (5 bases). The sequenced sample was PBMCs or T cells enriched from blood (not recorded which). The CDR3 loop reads CASSFGVQETQYF. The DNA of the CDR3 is TGTGCCAGCAGCTTCGGGGTTCAAGAGACCCAGTACTTC.